The T cell receptor (beta chain) described here comes from a study of CD4 T cells in relation to SARS-CoV-2 and coronaviruses. The CDR3 sequence is 13 residues long. The germline CDR1 and CDR2 sequences are SQVTM and ANQGSEA. The V and J ends lost 6 bases and 0 bases respectively, with 9 bases between them. The repertoire was sequenced with immunoSEQ multiplex PCR; TCRdb's copy has only in-frame clones and lacks some. The table lists some 65,000 clones, about 89% of them singletons. Before the COVID-19 pandemic, during about 2010-2019, CD4+ T cells were taken from unexposed donors. Naive and memory CD4+ T cells came from enriched cryopreserved PBMCs. Study observations and caveats: Compared with monoreactive clones, crossreactive clones showed significantly weaker SARS-CoV-2 expansion.

The table lists this clone with a count of one. Its antigen remains unknown. The receptor was derived from a human donor in good health. This sequence joins TRBV29-1 and TRBJ2-1; D is uncertain. Sequencing used memory CD4+ T cells from PBMCs. CDR3 protein: CSVQTSSYNEQFF. CDR3 coding DNA: TGCAGCGTACAAACGAGCTCCTACAATGAGCAGTTCTTC.